A single sample gave rise to the 26 T cell receptor beta chains below, sequenced in a study of human T cells and chemical hapten exposure. The time point denotes: patch test 3, about 24 weeks after DPC sensitization. This sample's treatment: therapeutic diphenylcyclopropenone sensitization with weekly scalp DPC. TCRdb re-called the RACE reads through MiXCR, storing one row per CDR3 protein. The sample has fewer than 55,000 distinct CDR3 sequences, about 10% seen once. Specimen: whole blood, collected in connection with sensitization to the hapten diphenylcyclopropenone (DPC). Receptor source: a woman aged 40-49 years with alopecia areata. Some clones in this sample may be carry-over from other donors' samples.

This sequence joins TRBV29-1 and TRBJ1-5, with 7 bases aligning to TRBD1. This CDR3 has 13 amino acids. Germline V lookup: CDR1 SQVTM, CDR2 ANQGSEA. The V and J ends lost 6 bases and 5 bases, in that order; junction bases with no gene match: 7. The CDR3, as DNA: TGCAGCGTGAGACAGGGAAGATATCAGCCCCAGCATTTT. It is translated as CSVRQGRYQPQHF.

This clonotype was seen ten or more times. The gene calls are TRBV7-3 and TRBJ2-1; TRBD1 is a possible D gene (5 bases). The CDR3 runs to 14 residues. The germline gives CDR1 SGHTA, CDR2 FQGTGA. Trimming removed 4 bases at V and 9 bases at J, with 16 bases between. The CDR3 coding sequence is TGTGCCAGCAGCTCCTATGTAGGGGTGGCTGAGCAGTTCTTC. Its protein is CASSSYVGVAEQFF.

This chain's CDR3 is CASSSQASGKQYF. The CDR3 nucleotides read TGTGCCAGCAGCTCCCAGGCTAGCGGTAAGCAGTACTTC. This chain links TRBV27 with TRBJ2-7; 7 bases line up with TRBD2. CDR3 length: 13 residues. V lost 6 bases to trimming and J lost 8 bases; unmatched junction nucleotides: 10. Germline CDR1 and CDR2: MNHEY and SMNVEV (reference sequence).

This clonotype was picked up many times. The CDR3 spells CASSHPRAGKNIQYF. The CDR3, as DNA: TGTGCCAGCAGCCACCCCCGAGCGGGGAAAAACATTCAGTACTTC. The chain couples TRBV6-2 or TRBV6-3 to TRBJ2-4; 7 nucleotides agree with TRBD2. The CDR3 length is 15 residues. Germline V gene lookup returns CDR1 MNHEY and CDR2 SVGEGT. V shed 6 bases, J shed 4 bases, and the junction held 9 bases outside the gene matches.

The chain combines TRBV15 with TRBJ2-1; no definite D call. The CDR3 has 17 amino acids. Germline V CDR1 and CDR2: LNHNV, YYDKDF (reference sequence). V shed 3 bases and J shed 4 bases, with 19 bases lying between them. CDR3 nucleotides: TGTGCCACCAGCAGGCCCGGCGACGTAAACCTTTACAATGAGCAGTTCTTC. Amino acid sequence: CATSRPGDVNLYNEQFF.

This clonotype is judged medium-sized. The V call is TRBV4-3, the J call TRBJ2-2, with a tentative D call TRBD1 (6 bases). Germline-derived CDR1 and CDR2 are LGHNA and YSLEER. The CDR3 sequence is 15 residues long. The V gene lost 0 bases and the J gene lost 4 bases, with 9 bases spanning the gap. The CDR3 is CASSQELGGTGELFF. Written as DNA, the CDR3 is TGCGCCAGCAGCCAAGAGTTAGGGGGCACCGGGGAGCTGTTTTTT.

The V and J genes are TRBV28 and TRBJ2-3; TRBD1 matches at 7 bases. The CDR3 length is 14 residues. The V and J ends lost 11 bases and 5 bases, in that order; junction bases with no gene match: 13. Germline CDR1 is MDHEN and CDR2 is SYDVKM. CDR3 in DNA: TGTGCCTCAGGACCAGGGGGAATGAGAGATACGCAGTATTTT. This gives the protein CASGPGGMRDTQYF.

This clonotype was picked up a small number of times. The rearrangement uses TRBV2 and TRBJ1-4; D unresolved. Trimming cost V 7 bases and J 4 bases, with 13 bases left between them. Germline V gives CDR1 SNHLY, CDR2 FYNNEI. The CDR3 runs to 14 residues. CDR3 sequence (DNA): TGTGCCAGCACTCCGCTAACATTTAATGAAAAACTGTTTTTT. Residues: CASTPLTFNEKLFF.

This clonotype occurred many times. The rearrangement joins TRBV5-5 to TRBJ1-4, with a weak D call TRBD1 (5 bases). The V and J ends lost 2 bases and 4 bases respectively, with 12 bases between them. CDR3 size: 15 residues. Germline V gives CDR1 SGHKS, CDR2 YYEKEE (reference sequence). CDR3 sequence reads: CASSLNGGFNEKLFF. DNA for the CDR3: TGTGCCAGCAGCTTAAACGGGGGGTTTAATGAAAAACTGTTTTTT.

The rearrangement links TRBV11-1 to TRBJ2-2; 11 positions match TRBD2. From germline, CDR1 is SGHAT and CDR2 FQDESV (reference sequence). The CDR3 contains 16 residues. The V segment lost 3 bases and the J segment 2 bases; nucleotides outside the gene matches: 2. CDR3 sequence reads: CASSFTSGGNTGELFF. In nucleotides, the CDR3 is TGTGCCAGCAGCTTCACTAGCGGGGGAAACACCGGGGAGCTGTTTTTT. Variable domain in full (rest from reference TRBV11-1 and TRBJ2-2): EAEVAQSPRYKITEKSQAVAFWCDPISGHATLYWYRQILGQGPELLVQFQDESVVDDSQLPKDRFSAERLKGVDSTLKIQPAELGDSAMYLCASSFTSGGNTGELFFGEGSRLTVL.

The genes are TRBV20-1 and TRBJ1-1, with D unclear. Trimming pared 5 bases from V and 2 bases from J, leaving 6 bases between. Germline CDR1 is DFQATT and CDR2 is SNEGSKA (reference sequence). The CDR3 is made up of 11 amino acids. CDR3 protein: CSAHRNTEAFF. In nucleotides, the CDR3 is TGCAGTGCTCACAGAAACACTGAAGCTTTCTTT.

This chain links TRBV20-1 with TRBJ2-1, with D perhaps matching TRBD2 (5 bases). CDR1 is DFQATT, CDR2 SNEGSKA, per germline (reference sequence). This CDR3 contains 8 residues. Between the trimmed V and J ends, which lost 7 bases and 15 bases, there was a span of 10 bases. CDR3 in amino acids: CSVSARFF. Written as DNA, the CDR3 is TGCAGTGTTAGCGCCCGGTTCTTC.

The V gene is TRBV7-9, the J gene TRBJ1-1; 8 bases agree with TRBD1. This CDR3 contains 14 residues. The germline V gene has CDR1 SEHNR and CDR2 FQNEAQ (reference sequence). J was trimmed by 4 bases and V by 4 bases; bases with no gene match: 5. The CDR3 DNA reads as TGTGCCAGCAGCTCCGGACAGGGTTCCACTGAAGCTTTCTTT. It translates to CASSSGQGSTEAFF. The full variable domain, its missing parts supplied by reference TRBV7-9 and TRBJ1-1, is DTGVSQNPRHKITKRGQNVTFRCDPISEHNRLYWYRQTLGQGPEFLTYFQNEAQLEKSRLLSDRFSAERPKGSFSTLEIQRTEQGDSAMYLCASSSGQGSTEAFFGQGTRLTVV.

This clonotype was recorded many times. V usage is TRBV6-2 or TRBV6-3 and J usage is TRBJ1-2; possibly TRBD1 for D (6 bases). Trimming took 5 bases from V and 2 from J, leaving 15 bases between them. The CDR3 runs 15 residues. Germline V gene data show CDR1 as MNHEY and CDR2 as SVGEGT. The CDR3 DNA reads TGTGCCAGCAGTAATTCCAGAACAGGGAACTATGGCTACACCTTC. Translating it yields CASSNSRTGNYGYTF.

The rearrangement uses TRBV6-4 and TRBJ1-1; D possibly corresponds to TRBD1 (5 bases). From germline, CDR1 is MRHNA and CDR2 SNTAGT. There are 14 residues in the CDR3. Trimming took 4 bases from V and 4 from J, leaving 13 bases between them. CDR3 loop: CASSASGTSTEAFF. In DNA form, the CDR3 reads TGTGCCAGCAGTGCTTCCGGGACCTCCACTGAAGCTTTCTTT.

In this sample, this clonotype turned up a few times. This chain connects TRBV1 to TRBJ2-5. TRBV1 is described as a pseudogene. CDR3 length: 11 amino acids. The CDR3 spells CTTNYQETQYF. The DNA of the CDR3 is TGCACAACCAATTACCAAGAGACCCAGTACTTC.

This clonotype was seen just once. This chain uses TRBV4-2 with TRBJ1-1; D is possibly TRBD1 (5 bases). The CDR3 totals 15 residues. The V gene's germline CDR1 is LGHNA and CDR2 YNFKEQ. V dropped 1 base and J dropped 3 bases, with 12 bases sitting between them. CDR3 amino acids: CASSQGGGSDTEAFF. The CDR3 coding sequence is TGTGCCAGCAGCCAAGGCGGGGGTTCGGACACTGAAGCTTTCTTT.

This clonotype was recorded at least ten times. The chain joins TRBV6-6 to TRBJ1-1; the D is unclear. Germline lookup yields CDR1 MNHNY and CDR2 SVGAGI (reference sequence). V gave up 0 bases and J gave up 8 bases, with 13 bases separating them. CDR3 size: 14 residues. This chain's CDR3 is CASSYSNSVTEAFF. As DNA, the CDR3 is TGTGCCAGCAGTTACTCGAACTCTGTGACAGAAGCTTTCTTT.

This clonotype has a handful of counts. The rearrangement joins TRBV6-4 to TRBJ1-1; TRBD1 aligns across 11 bases. V lost 5 bases to trimming and J lost 4 bases; unmatched junction nucleotides: 6. The V gene's germline CDR1 is MRHNA and CDR2 SNTAGT. This CDR3 contains 15 residues. The CDR3 nucleotides read TGTGCCAGCAGTCGGACAGGGGGCGACTTCACTGAAGCTTTCTTT. Its translation is CASSRTGGDFTEAFF.

The V and J genes are TRBV9 and TRBJ2-5, with TRBD2 as a possible D gene (6 bases). The germline V gene has CDR1 SGDLS and CDR2 YYNGEE. The CDR3 runs to 16 residues. V was pared by 6 bases and J by 5 bases, with 23 bases between. CDR3 coding DNA: TGTGCCAGCAATCCTATGGGGACTGAATGGGGTGAGACCCAGTACTTC. Translating it yields CASNPMGTEWGETQYF.

The chain joins TRBV27 to TRBJ2-1; tentatively, D is TRBD1 (5 bases). Germline V lookup: CDR1 MNHEY, CDR2 SMNVEV (reference sequence). CDR3 size: 14 residues. V shed 0 bases and J shed 5 bases, with 8 bases lying between them. The CDR3 loop is CASSLSGLDNEQFF. The CDR3, as DNA: TGTGCCAGCAGTTTATCGGGGCTGGACAATGAGCAGTTCTTC.

This chain connects TRBV10-3 to TRBJ1-5; D is uncertain. V shed 3 bases and J shed 0 bases, with 15 bases lying between them. Germline V gene lookup returns CDR1 ENHRY and CDR2 SYGVKD. The CDR3 extends over 17 amino acids. The CDR3 loop reads CAISDDPLPNSNQPQHF. DNA of the CDR3: TGTGCCATCAGTGATGACCCACTTCCTAATAGCAATCAGCCCCAGCATTTT.

The chain couples TRBV7-2 to TRBJ2-5, with D perhaps TRBD1 or TRBD2 (6 bases each). CDR1 is SGHTA, CDR2 FQGNSA, per germline. V shed 5 bases and J shed 7 bases, with 20 bases lying between them. The CDR3 covers 15 residues. This CDR3 reads CASSLSPGGQGTQYF. CDR3 nucleotides: TGTGCCAGCAGCCTCAGCCCCGGGGGCCAGGGGACCCAGTACTTC.

The chain combines TRBV2 with TRBJ1-5; D not resolved. Trimming pared 2 bases from V and 0 bases from J, leaving 5 bases between. CDR1 SNHLY and CDR2 FYNNEI come from the germline V gene. The CDR3 consists of 14 residues. CDR3 sequence reads: CASSEHYSNQPQHF. The CDR3 nucleotides read TGTGCCAGCAGTGAACACTATAGCAATCAGCCCCAGCATTTT.

This clonotype was detected many times. Relative to the germline gene, one junction end is altered; a read error may explain this. This chain joins TRBV20-1 and TRBJ2-5; TRBD2 matches at 13 bases. The CDR3 consists of 16 residues. Germline loops: CDR1 DFQATT, CDR2 SNEGSKA (reference sequence). The CDR3 nucleotides read TGCAGTGCAAGAGGGACTAGCGGGACCTCAAAAGAGACCCAGTACTTC. Translating gives CSARGTSGTSKETQYF.

The V gene is TRBV5-6, the J gene TRBJ2-1; D is unclear. The germline gives CDR1 SGHDT, CDR2 YYEEEE. There are 13 residues in the CDR3. V was trimmed by 4 bases and J by 9 bases, leaving 14 bases between them. Here the CDR3 reads CASSAVLIGEQFF. The CDR3 DNA sequence: TGTGCCAGCAGCGCTGTCCTGATTGGTGAGCAGTTCTTC.